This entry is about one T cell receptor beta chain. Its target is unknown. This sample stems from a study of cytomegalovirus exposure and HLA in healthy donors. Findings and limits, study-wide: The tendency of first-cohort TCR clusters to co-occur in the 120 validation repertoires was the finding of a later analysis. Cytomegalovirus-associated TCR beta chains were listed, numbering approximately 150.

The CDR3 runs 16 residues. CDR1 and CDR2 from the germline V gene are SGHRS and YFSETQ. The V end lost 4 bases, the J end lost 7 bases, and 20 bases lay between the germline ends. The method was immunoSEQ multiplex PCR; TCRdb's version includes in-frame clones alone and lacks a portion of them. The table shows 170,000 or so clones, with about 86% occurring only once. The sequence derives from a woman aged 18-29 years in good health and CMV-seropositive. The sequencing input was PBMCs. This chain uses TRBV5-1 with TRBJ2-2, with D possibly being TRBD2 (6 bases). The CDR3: CASSRGQAGYGGELFF. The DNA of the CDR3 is TGCGCCAGCAGCCGAGGACAAGCGGGTTATGGCGGGGAGCTGTTTTTT.